This TCR beta chain came from a study of CD8+CD57+ T cells in acquired aplastic anemia. CD8+CD57+ cell expansion, shown by flow cytometry, had occurred in the patients selected for sequencing. Study results and limitations: With respect to CD8+ Simpson's diversity, patients and controls did not differ significantly.

In germline, CDR1 is SGHVS, CDR2 FQNEAQ. The V gene lost 5 bases and the J gene lost 9 bases, with 25 bases spanning the gap. This CDR3 is 16 amino acids long. The table lists this clonotype with many counts. What it binds is not known. The template for TCR beta VDJ and CDR3 sequence profiling was genomic DNA. TCRdb analysed the reads with MiXCR anew, one entry per CDR3 protein. The sample has approximately 130,000 distinct CDR3 sequences; approximately 61% are singletons. The material sequenced was sorted CD4+, CD8+, or CD8+CD57+ T cells (not recorded which) from PBMCs. This sequence originates from a human donor with aplastic anemia. The rearrangement joins TRBV7-8 to TRBJ2-5, with TRBD2 as a possible D gene (6 bases). The CDR3 DNA is TGTGCCAGCAGCCGAAGGACCGGGACTCGCCCCCCGGCCCAGTACTTC. Protein sequence: CASSRRTGTRPPAQYF.